A selection of T cell receptor beta chains follows, all from one sample in a study of vaccination effects on CD4 cells after COVID-19. The protocol was immunoSEQ multiplex PCR, while the TCRdb copy is restricted to in-frame clones and leaves out a portion. This sample has about 41,000 clones, with 77% found just once. These receptors' antigens are unknown. The sample consisted of CD4+ T cells from PBMCs cultured with HCoV-NL63 spike peptides, taken before COVID-19 vaccination. The source is a human donor who received a COVID-19 vaccine. CDR3s include the opening cysteine and the closing phenylalanine or tryptophan. D genes are given only for firm matches. The size entry is marked missing in some rows and otherwise reads once, few, many or a size class.

V gene	D gene	J gene	clone size	CDR3 length	CDR3 DNA	CDR3 protein
TRBV19	TRBD1	TRBJ1-2	-	14	TGTGCCAGTAGTCTCCGGACAGGGGTGGGTGGCTACACCTTC	CASSLRTGVGGYTF
TRBV2	-	TRBJ1-1	-	11	TGTGCCAGCGTCGAGAACACTGAAGCTTTCTTT	CASVENTEAFF
TRBV18	-	TRBJ1-3	few	15	TGTGCCAGCTCACCCGGGCCCTTCGGAGACACTACCATATATTTT	CASSPGPFGDTTIYF
TRBV6-1	-	TRBJ2-4	-	15	TGTGCCAGCAGTGAAGGGGGAATAGCCAAAAACATTCAGTACTTC	CASSEGGIAKNIQYF
TRBV19	-	TRBJ2-3	-	13	TGTGCCAGTAGTAAGGGGGAAGCAGATACGCAGTATTTT	CASSKGEADTQYF
TRBV4-1	-	TRBJ1-2	few	18	TGCGCCAGCAGCCCCGGGCTTGGGGCGGGGAAAGCTAACTATGGCTACACCTTC	CASSPGLGAGKANYGYTF
TRBV6-4	-	TRBJ1-1	-	15	TGTGCCAGCAGTGATAACACGGGTGGGAACACTGAAGCTTTCTTT	CASSDNTGGNTEAFF
TRBV5-1	TRBD2	TRBJ2-5	-	15	TGCGCCAGCAGCTTGGGCGGGGAGGGTGGAGAGACCCAGTACTTC	CASSLGGEGGETQYF
TRBV7-7	-	TRBJ2-5	-	15	TGTGCCAGCAGCGTACTAGGGGTCCCTGGGGAGACCCAGTACTTC	CASSVLGVPGETQYF
TRBV19	-	TRBJ2-5	-	13	TGTGCCAGTAGTTCCCAGGCCCGATCCCTCCAGTACTTC	CASSSQARSLQYF
TRBV5-1	TRBD2	TRBJ2-3	-	15	TGCGCCAGCAGCTTGGAAGCGGGGGCCCCAGATACGCAGTATTTT	CASSLEAGAPDTQYF
TRBV5-1	-	TRBJ2-3	-	14	TGCGCCAGCAGTTCGGCGGCCAGCACAGATACGCAGTATTTT	CASSSAASTDTQYF
TRBV30	-	TRBJ2-1	-	12	TGTGCCTGGAGGGTAGGGAACAATGAGCAGTTCTTC	CAWRVGNNEQFF
TRBV6-5	-	TRBJ1-1	-	14	TGTGCCAGCTCCCGAGTCGGGCTGAACACTGAAGCTTTCTTT	CASSRVGLNTEAFF
TRBV6-2/TRBV6-3	TRBD2	TRBJ2-2	-	13	TGTGCCAGCAGCCCTAGCGGCCTCGGGGAGCTGTTTTTT	CASSPSGLGELFF
TRBV11-2	TRBD1	TRBJ2-1	few	17	TGTGCCAGCAGCTTAGCCCCTCCAGGGGGCCAATACAATGAGCAGTTCTTC	CASSLAPPGGQYNEQFF
TRBV3-1/TRBV3-2	-	TRBJ1-3	-	16	TGTGCCAGCAGCCAGAGGGCCGTTCTGAGAGGAAACACCATATATTTT	CASSQRAVLRGNTIYF
TRBV6-1	-	TRBJ2-2	-	16	TGTGCCAGCAGTGAAGTTCTGGGGGTTTCTCCCGGGGAGCTGTTTTTT	CASSEVLGVSPGELFF
TRBV24-1	TRBD1	TRBJ2-5	-	15	TGTGCCACCAGTGCTAAAGGACAGGGGCAGGAGACCCAGTACTTC	CATSAKGQGQETQYF
TRBV5-1	TRBD1	TRBJ2-5	-	15	TGCGCCAGCGGATTGTCGACAGGGCGGTTGCAGACCCAGTACTTC	CASGLSTGRLQTQYF
TRBV3-1/TRBV3-2	TRBD1	TRBJ2-3	-	15	TGTGCCAGCAGCGGACAGGTCCTGGGCACAGATACGCAGTATTTT	CASSGQVLGTDTQYF
TRBV7-8	-	TRBJ2-3	-	12	TGTGCCAGCAGCCCCCGCACAGATACGCAGTATTTT	CASSPRTDTQYF
TRBV7-9	-	TRBJ1-4	once	12	TGTGCCAGCAGAACGGGCAGGGAGAAACTGTTTTTT	CASRTGREKLFF
TRBV9	-	TRBJ2-3	-	17	TGTGCCAGCAGCGTAGGTCTCGCGCGGGGTCCCACAGATACGCAGTATTTT	CASSVGLARGPTDTQYF
TRBV20-1	-	TRBJ2-3	-	14	TGCAGTGCTAGTGGCAGGGTAGGGACAGATACGCAGTATTTT	CSASGRVGTDTQYF
TRBV5-5	TRBD2	TRBJ2-3	-	15	TGTGCCAGCAGCTTCGTGACTAGCGGGACAGATACGCAGTATTTT	CASSFVTSGTDTQYF
TRBV7-9	-	TRBJ2-3	-	17	TGTGCCAGCAGCTTATATCTTTTCGGGGCGCAAGTAAATACGCAGTATTTT	CASSLYLFGAQVNTQYF
TRBV9	TRBD2	TRBJ2-3	-	17	TGTGCCAGCAGCCGAACTAGCGGGGGGGCTAGCACAGATACGCAGTATTTT	CASSRTSGGASTDTQYF
TRBV6-2/TRBV6-3	-	TRBJ2-5	-	12	TGTGCCAGCAGTTACGTACGAGGGACCCAGTACTTC	CASSYVRGTQYF
TRBV5-6	-	TRBJ2-3	-	14	TGTGCCAGCAGCTCTAGGGGGGGAGCCGGTACGCAGTATTTT	CASSSRGGAGTQYF
TRBV28	-	TRBJ2-3	-	12	TGTGCCAGCAGACAAAGCACAGATACGCAGTATTTT	CASRQSTDTQYF
TRBV19	TRBD1	TRBJ1-2	-	14	TGTGCCAGTAGTCGTGGGACAGGGCCACGCGGCTACACCTTC	CASSRGTGPRGYTF
TRBV6-5	TRBD1	TRBJ2-2	-	15	TGTGCCAGCGCTGAACAGGGGACGAACACCGGGGAGCTGTTTTTT	CASAEQGTNTGELFF
TRBV7-2	-	TRBJ1-2	-	15	TGTGCCAGCAGCTTAATAGACTCGGGGGGCTATGGCTACACCTTC	CASSLIDSGGYGYTF
TRBV19	-	TRBJ1-4	-	15	TGTGCCAGTACCCCAGGAGGCAGTACTTGGGAAAAACTGTTTTTT	CASTPGGSTWEKLFF
TRBV6-4	TRBD1	TRBJ1-6	-	15	TGTGCCAGCAGGGGGACAGGGATTTCTAATTCACCCCTCCACTTT	CASRGTGISNSPLHF
TRBV10-1	-	TRBJ1-2	-	15	TGCGCCAGCAGTGAGTTTCGAGATACTAACTATGGCTACACCTTC	CASSEFRDTNYGYTF
TRBV2	TRBD1	TRBJ1-4	once	16	TGTGCCAGCAATTTACAGGGGGTAGGGCGTAATGAAAAACTGTTTTTT	CASNLQGVGRNEKLFF
TRBV11-2	TRBD2	TRBJ2-2	-	17	TGTGCCAGCAGCTTAGATCTACGGGGGGGCCGAACCGGGGAGCTGTTTTTT	CASSLDLRGGRTGELFF
TRBV27	-	TRBJ1-2	-	14	TGTGCCAGCAGGGGGACCTTAAGTATCTATGGCTACACCTTC	CASRGTLSIYGYTF
TRBV2	-	TRBJ2-5	once	14	TGTGCCAGCAGAGGGAGGGGGACAGCCGAGACCCAGTACTTC	CASRGRGTAETQYF
TRBV24-1	-	TRBJ2-3	-	16	TGTGCCACCAGTGATCGCGGGACACCTTATGAATATACGCAGTATTTT	CATSDRGTPYEYTQYF
TRBV10-1	-	TRBJ1-2	few	12	TGCGCCAGCAGTGAAGGGTCTAATGGCTACACCTTC	CASSEGSNGYTF
TRBV6-2/TRBV6-3	TRBD1	TRBJ1-2	-	15	TGTGCCAGCAGTCCGGACAGGGGGCACGTCTATGGCTACACCTTC	CASSPDRGHVYGYTF
TRBV7-2	-	TRBJ1-6	-	16	TGTGCCAGCAGCTTAGCCGGGACGGGAGGGCATTCACCCCTCCACTTT	CASSLAGTGGHSPLHF
TRBV6-6	TRBD1	TRBJ1-3	-	14	TGTGCCAGCAGTACTGGGACAGATGGAAACACCATATATTTT	CASSTGTDGNTIYF
TRBV28	-	TRBJ1-1	-	11	TGTGCCAGCAGCTCCAACACTGAAGCTTTCTTT	CASSSNTEAFF
TRBV18	-	TRBJ1-2	-	12	TGTGCCAGCTCACCAGGGGACTATGGCTACACCTTC	CASSPGDYGYTF
TRBV12-3/TRBV12-4	-	TRBJ2-3	-	11	TGTGCCAGTGCAATGACAGATACGCAGTATTTT	CASAMTDTQYF
TRBV3-1/TRBV3-2	-	TRBJ1-2	-	14	TGTGCCAGCAGCCAAGGACCCAGTAGCTATGGCTACACCTTC	CASSQGPSSYGYTF
TRBV27	TRBD2	TRBJ2-1	-	15	TGTGCCAGCAGTTCCTTAGCGGGGGTTCTCAATGAGCAGTTCTTC	CASSSLAGVLNEQFF
TRBV5-5	-	TRBJ1-2	-	13	TGTGCCAGCAGCTTCGTGAGTGGCTATGGCTACACCTTC	CASSFVSGYGYTF
TRBV7-9	-	TRBJ2-6	-	14	TGTGCCAGCTCGGAGGAATCTGGGGCCAACGTCCTGACTTTC	CASSEESGANVLTF
TRBV5-4	-	TRBJ2-5	-	14	TGTGCCACCCACAGCAAGGGGACACAAGAGACCCAGTACTTC	CATHSKGTQETQYF
TRBV19	-	TRBJ1-1	few	11	TGTGCCAGTACTAGAGGGATTGAAGCTTTCTTT	CASTRGIEAFF
TRBV5-5	TRBD1	TRBJ1-2	-	15	TGTGCCAGCAGCGCAGGGAACGACAGGGTGAATGGCTACACCTTC	CASSAGNDRVNGYTF
TRBV30	-	TRBJ2-5	-	14	TGTGCCTGGAGCGTAGGACGGAGACAAGAGACCCAGTACTTC	CAWSVGRRQETQYF
TRBV6-1	-	TRBJ2-5	-	16	TGTGCCAGCAGTGGGGGGTCGGCGGGGCCGCGAGAGACCCAGTACTTC	CASSGGSAGPRETQYF
TRBV5-1	-	TRBJ1-1	-	15	TGCGCCAGCAGCCTGGTAGGGGGACTGAACACTGAAGCTTTCTTT	CASSLVGGLNTEAFF